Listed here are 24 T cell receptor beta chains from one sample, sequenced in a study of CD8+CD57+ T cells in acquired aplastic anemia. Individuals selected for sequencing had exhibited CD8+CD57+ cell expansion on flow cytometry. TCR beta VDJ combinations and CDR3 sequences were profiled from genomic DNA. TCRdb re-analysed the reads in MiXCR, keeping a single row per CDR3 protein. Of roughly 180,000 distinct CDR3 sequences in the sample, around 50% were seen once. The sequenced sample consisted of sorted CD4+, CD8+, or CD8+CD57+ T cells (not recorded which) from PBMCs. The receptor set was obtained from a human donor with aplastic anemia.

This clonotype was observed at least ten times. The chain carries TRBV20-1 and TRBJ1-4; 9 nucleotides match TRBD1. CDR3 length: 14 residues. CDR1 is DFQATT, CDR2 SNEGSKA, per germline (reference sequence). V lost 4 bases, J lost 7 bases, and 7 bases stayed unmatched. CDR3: CSAKPTGGGEKLFF. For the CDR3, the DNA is TGCAGTGCTAAGCCGACAGGGGGAGGTGAAAAACTGTTTTTT.

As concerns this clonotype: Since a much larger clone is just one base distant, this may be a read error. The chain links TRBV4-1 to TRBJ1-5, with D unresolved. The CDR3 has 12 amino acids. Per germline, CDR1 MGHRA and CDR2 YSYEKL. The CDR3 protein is CASSRINQPQRF. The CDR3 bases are TGCGCCAGCAGCCGTATCAATCAGCCCCAGCGTTTT.

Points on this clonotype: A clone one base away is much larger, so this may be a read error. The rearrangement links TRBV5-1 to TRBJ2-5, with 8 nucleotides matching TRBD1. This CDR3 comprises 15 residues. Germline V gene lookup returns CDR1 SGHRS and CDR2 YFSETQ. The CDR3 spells CASSTWTGPQGTQYF. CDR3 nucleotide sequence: TGCGCCAGCAGCACCTGGACAGGGCCTCAAGGGACCCAGTACTTC.

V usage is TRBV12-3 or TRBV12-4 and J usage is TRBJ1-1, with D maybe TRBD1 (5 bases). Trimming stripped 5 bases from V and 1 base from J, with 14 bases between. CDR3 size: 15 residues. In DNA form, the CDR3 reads TGTGCCAGCAGTCCCTCCCCTGGGGGGAACACTGAAGCTTTCTTT. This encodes CASSPSPGGNTEAFF.

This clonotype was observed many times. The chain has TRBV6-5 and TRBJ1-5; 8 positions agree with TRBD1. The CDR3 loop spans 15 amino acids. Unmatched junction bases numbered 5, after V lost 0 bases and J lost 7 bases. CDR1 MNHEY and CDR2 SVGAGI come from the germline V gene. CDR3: CASSYSTDRDQPQHF. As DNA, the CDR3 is TGTGCCAGCAGTTACTCGACGGACAGGGACCAGCCCCAGCATTTT.

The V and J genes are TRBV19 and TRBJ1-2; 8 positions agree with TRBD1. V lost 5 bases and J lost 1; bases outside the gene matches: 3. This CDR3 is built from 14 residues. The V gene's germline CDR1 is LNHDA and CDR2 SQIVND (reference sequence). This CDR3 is CASSQGAVNYGYTF. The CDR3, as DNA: TGTGCCAGTAGTCAGGGGGCGGTTAACTATGGCTACACCTTC.

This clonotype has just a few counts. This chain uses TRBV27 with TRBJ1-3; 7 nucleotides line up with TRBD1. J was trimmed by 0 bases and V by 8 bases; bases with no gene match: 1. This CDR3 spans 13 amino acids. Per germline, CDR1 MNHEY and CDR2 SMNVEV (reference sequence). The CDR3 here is CASGTVSGNTIYF. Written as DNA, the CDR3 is TGTGCCAGCGGGACAGTCTCTGGAAACACCATATATTTT.

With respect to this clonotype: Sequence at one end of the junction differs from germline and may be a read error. CDR3 nucleotide sequence: TGTGCCAGCAGAGTCAACAATGAGCAGTTCTTT. It is translated as CASRVNNEQFF. This chain connects TRBV25-1 to TRBJ2-1; D is unresolved. Germline V gene sequence: CDR1 MGHDK, CDR2 SYGVNS. This CDR3 spans 11 amino acids.

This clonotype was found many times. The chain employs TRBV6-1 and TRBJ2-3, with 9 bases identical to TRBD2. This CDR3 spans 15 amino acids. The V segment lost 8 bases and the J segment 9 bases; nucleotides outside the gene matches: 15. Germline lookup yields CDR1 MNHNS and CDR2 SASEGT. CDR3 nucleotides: TGTGCCAGCTGGCCAGGGGCTAGCGGGGAGAGAACGCAGTATTTT. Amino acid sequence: CASWPGASGERTQYF.

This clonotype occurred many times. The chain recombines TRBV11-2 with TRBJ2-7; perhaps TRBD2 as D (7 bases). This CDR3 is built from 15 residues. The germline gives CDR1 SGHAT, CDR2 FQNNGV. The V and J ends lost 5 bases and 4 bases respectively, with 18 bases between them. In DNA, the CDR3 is TGTGCCAGCAGCCCCCGGAGGGGGGGGAAGTACGAGCAGTACTTC. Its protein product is CASSPRRGGKYEQYF.

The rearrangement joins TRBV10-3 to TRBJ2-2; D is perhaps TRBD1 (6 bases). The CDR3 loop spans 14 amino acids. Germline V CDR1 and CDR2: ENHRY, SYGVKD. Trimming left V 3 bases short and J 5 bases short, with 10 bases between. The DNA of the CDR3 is TGTGCCATCAGTGATGGGGGCGTTACCGGGGAGCTGTTTTTT. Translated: CAISDGGVTGELFF.

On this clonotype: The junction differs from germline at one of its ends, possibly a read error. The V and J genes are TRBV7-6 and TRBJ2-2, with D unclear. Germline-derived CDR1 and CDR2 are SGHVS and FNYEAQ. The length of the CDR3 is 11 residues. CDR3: CASSLNQEPFF. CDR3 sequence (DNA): TGTGCCAGCAGCTTAAACCAGGAGCCGTTTTTT.

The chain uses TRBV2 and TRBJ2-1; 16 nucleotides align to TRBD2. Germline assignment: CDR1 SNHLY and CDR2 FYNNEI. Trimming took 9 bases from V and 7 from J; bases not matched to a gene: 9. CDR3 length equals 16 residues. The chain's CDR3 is CARAGLAGGHGNEQFF. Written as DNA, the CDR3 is TGTGCCAGAGCGGGACTAGCGGGGGGGCACGGTAATGAGCAGTTCTTC.

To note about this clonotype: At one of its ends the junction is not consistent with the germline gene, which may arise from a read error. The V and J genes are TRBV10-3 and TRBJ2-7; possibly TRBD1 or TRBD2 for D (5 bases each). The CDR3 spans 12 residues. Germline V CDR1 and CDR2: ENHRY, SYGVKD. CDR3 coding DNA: TGTGCCATCAATTCCGGGGCCAACAAGCAGCACTTC. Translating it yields CAINSGANKQHF.

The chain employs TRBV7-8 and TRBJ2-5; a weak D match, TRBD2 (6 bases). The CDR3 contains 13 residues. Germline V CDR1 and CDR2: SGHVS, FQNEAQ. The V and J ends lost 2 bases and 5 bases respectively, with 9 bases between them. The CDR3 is CASSLWGEETQYF. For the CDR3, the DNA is TGTGCCAGCAGCTTATGGGGGGAGGAGACCCAGTACTTC.

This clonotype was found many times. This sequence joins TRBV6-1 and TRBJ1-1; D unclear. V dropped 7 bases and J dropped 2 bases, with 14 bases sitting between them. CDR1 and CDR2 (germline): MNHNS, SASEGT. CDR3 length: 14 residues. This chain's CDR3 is CASTKTGSNTEAFF. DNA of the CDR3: TGTGCCAGCACAAAGACGGGTTCTAACACTGAAGCTTTCTTT.

The CDR3 sequence: CAISKTSGELFF. Written as DNA, the CDR3 is TGTGCCATCAGTAAGACTAGCGGGGAGCTGTTTTTT. This chain joins TRBV10-3 and TRBJ2-2; D may be TRBD2 (6 bases). V was shortened by 5 bases and J by 7 bases, with 8 bases between the two germline ends. This CDR3 is built from 12 residues. CDR1 and CDR2 from the germline V gene are ENHRY and SYGVKD.

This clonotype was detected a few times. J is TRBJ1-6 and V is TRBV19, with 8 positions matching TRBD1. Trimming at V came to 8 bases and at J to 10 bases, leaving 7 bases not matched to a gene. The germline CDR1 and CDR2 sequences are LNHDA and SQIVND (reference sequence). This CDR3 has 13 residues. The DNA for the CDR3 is TGTGCCAGTTCTAGGACAGGGTTGTCACCCCTCCACTTT. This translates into CASSRTGLSPLHF.

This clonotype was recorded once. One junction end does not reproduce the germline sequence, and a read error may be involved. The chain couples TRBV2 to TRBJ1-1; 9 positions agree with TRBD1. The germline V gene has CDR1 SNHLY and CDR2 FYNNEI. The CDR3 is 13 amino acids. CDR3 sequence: CATAQGANTESFF. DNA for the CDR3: TGTGCCACCGCACAGGGGGCGAACACTGAATCTTTCTTT. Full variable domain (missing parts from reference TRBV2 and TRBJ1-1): EPEVTQTPSHQVTQMGQEVILRCVPISNHLYFYWYRQILGQKVEFLVSFYNNEISEKSEIFDDQFSVERPDGSNFTLKIRSTKLEDSAMYFCATAQGANTESFFGQGTRLTVV.

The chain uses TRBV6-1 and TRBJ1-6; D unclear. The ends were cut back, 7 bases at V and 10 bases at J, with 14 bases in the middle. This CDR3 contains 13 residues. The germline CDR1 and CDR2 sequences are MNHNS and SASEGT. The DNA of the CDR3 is TGTGCCAGCAACCCGTCCGGAAACTCACCCCTCCACTTT. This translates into CASNPSGNSPLHF.

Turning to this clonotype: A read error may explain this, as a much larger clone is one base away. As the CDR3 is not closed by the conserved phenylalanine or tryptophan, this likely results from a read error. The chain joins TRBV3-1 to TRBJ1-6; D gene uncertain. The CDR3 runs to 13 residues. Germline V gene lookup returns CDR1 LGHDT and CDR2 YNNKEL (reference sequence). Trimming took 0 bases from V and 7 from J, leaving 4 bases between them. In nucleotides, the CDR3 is TGTGCCAGCAGCCAAGACAGGAATTCACCCCTCCACCTT. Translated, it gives CASSQDRNSPLHL.

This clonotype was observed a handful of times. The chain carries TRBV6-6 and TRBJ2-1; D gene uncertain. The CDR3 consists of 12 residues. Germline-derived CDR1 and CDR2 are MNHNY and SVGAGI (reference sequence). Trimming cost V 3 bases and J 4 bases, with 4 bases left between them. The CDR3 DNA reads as TGTGCCAGCAGTTATCTATACAATGAGCAGTTCTTC. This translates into CASSYLYNEQFF.

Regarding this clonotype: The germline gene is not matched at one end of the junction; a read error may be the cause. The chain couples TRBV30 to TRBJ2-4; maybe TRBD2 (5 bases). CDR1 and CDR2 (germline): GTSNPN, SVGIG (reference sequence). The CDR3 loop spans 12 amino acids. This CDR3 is CARRRWENIQYF. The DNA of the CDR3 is TGTGCCCGGAGGCGATGGGAAAACATTCAGTACTTC.

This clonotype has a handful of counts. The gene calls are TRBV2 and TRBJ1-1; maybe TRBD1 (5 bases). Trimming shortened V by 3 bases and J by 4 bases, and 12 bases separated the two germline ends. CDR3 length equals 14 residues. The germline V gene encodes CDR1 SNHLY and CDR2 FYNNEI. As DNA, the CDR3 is TGTGCCAGCAGTGATCCCAGGGAGGTCACTGAAGCTTTCTTT. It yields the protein CASSDPREVTEAFF.